The 4 T cell receptor beta chains in this list originate from one sample, sequenced in a study of T cells in Graves' hyperthyroidism and ophthalmopathy. RNA transcripts yielded amplified TCR beta CDR3 regions. TCR CDR3 underwent first-round RT-PCR with the HTBI primer set. TCRdb passed the multiplex PCR reads through MiXCR, listing each CDR3 protein once. The sample holds 150,000 or so distinct CDR3 sequences, roughly 23% seen once. Sequenced material: blood. The receptor source for this set is a woman aged 45 to 65 with Graves' hyperthyroidism that later progressed to Graves' ophthalmopathy.

The CDR3 loop is CASRAAPGGTEAFF. DNA for the CDR3: TGCGCCAGCAGGGCGGCTCCGGGGGGCACTGAAGCTTTCTTT. This sequence joins TRBV5-1 and TRBJ1-1; D may be TRBD1 (5 bases). V was pared by 5 bases and J by 4 bases, with 15 bases between. The CDR3 extends over 14 amino acids. Germline lookup yields CDR1 SGHRS and CDR2 YFSETQ.

This clonotype was found many times. V is TRBV20-1 and J is TRBJ2-1, with a possible D match to TRBD2 (7 bases). This CDR3 spans 14 amino acids. Germline assignment: CDR1 DFQATT and CDR2 SNEGSKA (reference sequence). The V gene lost 3 bases and the J gene lost 2 bases, with 11 bases spanning the gap. CDR3 nucleotide sequence: TGCAGTGCTAGTAGGGGGAGGGCCTACAATGAGCAGTTCTTC. Translating it yields CSASRGRAYNEQFF.

The gene calls are TRBV5-8 and TRBJ2-7; weak D call: TRBD1 (6 bases). Trimming shortened V by 3 bases and J by 1 base, and 8 bases separated the two germline ends. This CDR3 has 13 amino acids. Germline V lookup: CDR1 SGHTS, CDR2 YDEGEE. The CDR3 sequence is CASSYGQSYEQYF. CDR3 bases: TGTGCCAGCAGCTACGGACAGTCCTACGAGCAGTACTTC.

The sample holds a few counts of this clonotype. This CDR3 reads CASSVGTPTAAYEQYF. The CDR3 region has the DNA TGTGCCAGTAGTGTTGGGACACCAACAGCAGCCTACGAGCAGTACTTC. The rearrangement joins TRBV19 to TRBJ2-7; a possible D gene is TRBD1 (6 bases). V dropped 5 bases and J dropped 2 bases, with 19 bases sitting between them. Germline V gene lookup returns CDR1 LNHDA and CDR2 SQIVND (reference sequence). This CDR3 has 16 amino acids.